This T cell receptor beta chain was sequenced in a study of CD8 T cells in Susac syndrome. A quantity of about 0.5 to 1 ug RNA underwent reverse transcription using random hexamers. TCRdb fed the immunoSEQ multiplex PCR reads into MiXCR, producing one record per CDR3 protein. The sample holds around 230,000 distinct CDR3 sequences; 95% are singletons and the top ten take roughly 0.1%. Germline trimming cut 5 bases from V and 4 bases from J; bases unmatched to any gene: 13. Germline V gene lookup returns CDR1 MNHEY and CDR2 SMNVEV (reference sequence). There are 16 residues in the CDR3. The rearrangement links TRBV27 to TRBJ2-5, with 7 bases lining up with TRBD1. Sequenced sample: CD4+ T cells from PBMCs. The source is a human donor with multiple sclerosis. CDR3 nucleotide sequence: TGTGCCAGCAGTCAAAGACAGGGTGTGGGACGAGAGACCCAGTACTTC. It yields the protein CASSQRQGVGRETQYF.